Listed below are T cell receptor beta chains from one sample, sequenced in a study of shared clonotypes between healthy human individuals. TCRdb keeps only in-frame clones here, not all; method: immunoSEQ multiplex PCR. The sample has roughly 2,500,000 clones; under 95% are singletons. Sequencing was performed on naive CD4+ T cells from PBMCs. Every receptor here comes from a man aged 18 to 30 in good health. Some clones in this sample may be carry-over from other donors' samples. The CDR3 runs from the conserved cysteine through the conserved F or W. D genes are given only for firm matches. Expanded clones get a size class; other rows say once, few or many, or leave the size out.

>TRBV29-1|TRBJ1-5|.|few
TGCAGCGTTGGGGGTGGAAGGTATCAGCCCCAGCATTTT
CSVGGGRYQPQHF
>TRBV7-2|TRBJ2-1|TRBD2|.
TGTGCCAGCAGCTTATTCCCTAGCGGGAGATGGTACAATGAGCAGTTCTTC
CASSLFPSGRWYNEQFF
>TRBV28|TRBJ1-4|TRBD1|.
TGTGCCAGCGTGTATCGGACAGGAAATGAAAAACTGTTTTTT
CASVYRTGNEKLFF
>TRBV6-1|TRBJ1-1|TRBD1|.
TGTGCCAGCAGTGAGGCCCTCCTGAGACCGGGACAGCTTGAAGCTTTCTTT
CASSEALLRPGQLEAFF
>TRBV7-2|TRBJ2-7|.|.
TGTGCCAGCAGCCTATCGTGGGTTAGCTCCTACGAGCAGTACTTC
CASSLSWVSSYEQYF
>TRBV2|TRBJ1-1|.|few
TGTGCCAGCAGTGTTCGACAGTCGGAATGGGAATTGTATTCCGAAGCTTTCTTT
CASSVRQSEWELYSEAFF
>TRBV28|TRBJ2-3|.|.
TGTGCCAGCAGTTTAGGACGGGTCGCAGATACGCAGTATTTT
CASSLGRVADTQYF
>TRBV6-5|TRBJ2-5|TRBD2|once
TGTGCCAGCAGTGGGGGACTAGCGGGAGGGGAGACCCAGTACTTC
CASSGGLAGGETQYF
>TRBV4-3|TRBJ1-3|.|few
TGCGCCAGCAGCCAAGATCCCATCGGGAGCCTGTCGGGAAACACCATATATTTT
CASSQDPIGSLSGNTIYF
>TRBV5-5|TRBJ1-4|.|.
TGTGCCAGCAGCCCAGAGCGGACGGGCAATAATGAAAAACTGTTTTTT
CASSPERTGNNEKLFF
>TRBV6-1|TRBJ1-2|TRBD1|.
TGTGCCAGCAGTCTGACAGGGGGCCTTTCCTATGGCTACACCTTC
CASSLTGGLSYGYTF
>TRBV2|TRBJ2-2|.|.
TGTGCCAGCTGGGGGCGCACCAACACCGGGGAGCTGTTTTTT
CASWGRTNTGELFF
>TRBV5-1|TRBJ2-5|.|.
TGCGCCAGCAGCTTAGGAGCGGAGGGCCAGTACTTC
CASSLGAEGQYF
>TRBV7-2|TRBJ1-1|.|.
TGTGCCAGCAGCCCAGGAGACGCTAACACTGAAGCTTTCTTT
CASSPGDANTEAFF
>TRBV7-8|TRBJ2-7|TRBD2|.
TGTGCCAGCAGCAGCATACTAGCGGGGATGAGCGAGCAGTACTTC
CASSSILAGMSEQYF
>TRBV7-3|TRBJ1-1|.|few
TGTGCCAGCAGCTTAGCCGATTCCGGGCAAAAAGCTTTCTTT
CASSLADSGQKAFF
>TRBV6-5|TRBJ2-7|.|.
TGTGCCAGCGGGAGTCGCGCCCTATTCTACGAGCAGTACTTC
CASGSRALFYEQYF
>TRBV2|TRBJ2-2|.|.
TGTGCCAGCAGAGACCCCGAAATCTCGAACACCGGGGAGCTGTTTTTT
CASRDPEISNTGELFF
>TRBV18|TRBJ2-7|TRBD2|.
TGTGCCAGCTCACCTCTCGCTAGCGGGGACTTCTCCTACGAGCAGTACTTC
CASSPLASGDFSYEQYF
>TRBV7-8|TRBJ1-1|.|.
TGTGCCAGCAGCTTAAGGGGGGACACTGAAGCTTTCTTT
CASSLRGDTEAFF
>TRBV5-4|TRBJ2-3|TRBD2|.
TGTGCCAGCAGTTTCGGACTAGCGAGCACAGATACGCAGTATTTT
CASSFGLASTDTQYF
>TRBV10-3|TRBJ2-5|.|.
TGTGCCATCAGTGAGTTTGGGGGGCAAGAGACCCAGTACTTC
CAISEFGGQETQYF
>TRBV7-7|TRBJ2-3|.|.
TGTGCCAGCAGCTTAGTGGGCGGCAGCACAGATACGCAGTATTTT
CASSLVGGSTDTQYF
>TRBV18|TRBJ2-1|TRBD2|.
TGTGCCAGCTCTGACGAACTAGCGGGAGGGGAGCAGTTCTTC
CASSDELAGGEQFF
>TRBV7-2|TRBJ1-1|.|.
TGTGCCAGCAGCTTAGCTGGGGGGACCACTGAAGCTTTCTTT
CASSLAGGTTEAFF
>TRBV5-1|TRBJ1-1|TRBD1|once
TGCGCCAGCAGCTTCCTCCGGGACAGCACTGAAGCTTTCTTT
CASSFLRDSTEAFF
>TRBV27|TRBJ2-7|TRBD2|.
TGTGCCAGCAGTTTATTGCTGGCGGGAGGCCCGACCTACGAGCAGTACTTC
CASSLLLAGGPTYEQYF
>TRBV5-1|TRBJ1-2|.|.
TGCGCCAGCAGAACAGGCGTTAACTATGGCTACACCTTC
CASRTGVNYGYTF
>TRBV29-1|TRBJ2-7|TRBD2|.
TGCAGCGTTGCGGCTAGCGGCTACGAGCAGTACTTC
CSVAASGYEQYF
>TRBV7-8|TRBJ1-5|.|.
TGTGCCAGCAGCTTAGCGACAGCAATTCAGCCCCAGCATTTT
CASSLATAIQPQHF
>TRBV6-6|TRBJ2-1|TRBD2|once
TGTGCCAGCAGTTACGGGGGGGAGGCCTACAATGAGCAGTTCTTC
CASSYGGEAYNEQFF
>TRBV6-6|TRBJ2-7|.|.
TGTGCCAGCAGGCGGGACAGTCCGAACGAGCAGTACTTC
CASRRDSPNEQYF
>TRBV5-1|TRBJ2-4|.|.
TGCGCCAGCAGCTTGGGAAGGGGGAGCATTCAGTACTTC
CASSLGRGSIQYF
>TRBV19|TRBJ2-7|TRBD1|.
TGTGCCAGTAGAAAGGGGACAGGGGAAGGGGAGCAGTACTTC
CASRKGTGEGEQYF
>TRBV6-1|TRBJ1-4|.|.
TGTGCCAGCAGTGAAGCGCGGGGAAGGGAACTGTTTTTT
CASSEARGRELFF
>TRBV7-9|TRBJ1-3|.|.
TGTGCCAGCAGGCCTGCACGGGACTTCAACACCATATATTTT
CASRPARDFNTIYF
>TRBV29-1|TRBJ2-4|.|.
TGCAGCGTTGAAAGGGGGATCATTCAGTACTTC
CSVERGIIQYF
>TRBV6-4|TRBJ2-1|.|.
TGTGCCAGCAGTCCCCGAAACTCCGGGGGCAATGAGCAGTTCTTC
CASSPRNSGGNEQFF
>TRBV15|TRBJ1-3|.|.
TGTGCCACCAGCAACGGACAGGGAAACACCATATATTTT
CATSNGQGNTIYF
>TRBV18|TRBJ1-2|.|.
TGTGCCAGCTCGGGACGTAGGGACGATGGCTACACCTTC
CASSGRRDDGYTF
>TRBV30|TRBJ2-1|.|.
TGTGCCTGGAGCGTTTCTAGAGCGAGCTCCTACAATGAGCAGTTCTTC
CAWSVSRASSYNEQFF
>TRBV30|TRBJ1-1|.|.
TGTGCCTGGAGTTCCACGAATACTGACGAAGCTTTCTTT
CAWSSTNTDEAFF
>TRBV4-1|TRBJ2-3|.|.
TGCGCCAGCAGCCAAGACAGGGACCGTTATACGCAGTATTTT
CASSQDRDRYTQYF
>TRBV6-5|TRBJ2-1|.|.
TGTGCCAGCCGCCGAGCCTGGCCAGGCTACAATGAGCAGTTCTTC
CASRRAWPGYNEQFF
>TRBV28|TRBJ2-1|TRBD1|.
TGTGCCAGCAGTTTCGGGACAGGGTATATAGATGAGCAGTTCTTC
CASSFGTGYIDEQFF
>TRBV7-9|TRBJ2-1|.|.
TGTGCCAGCAGCTCAACAGGGATATCGTACAATGAGCAGTTCTTC
CASSSTGISYNEQFF
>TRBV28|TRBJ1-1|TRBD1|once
TGTGCCAGCAGTTTAGGGACAGGGATGGCTTTCTTT
CASSLGTGMAFF
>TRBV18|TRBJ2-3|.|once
TGTGCCAGCTCACCAAGAGGAGGGGGCGCGGCAGATACGCAGTATTTT
CASSPRGGGAADTQYF
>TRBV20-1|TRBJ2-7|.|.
TGCAGTGCTTCGCGAGCCTACGAGCAGTACTTC
CSASRAYEQYF
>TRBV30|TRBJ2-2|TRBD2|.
TGTGCCTGGAGTCAGGGCCCGGGACTAGTGCCTGGGGAGCTGTTTTTT
CAWSQGPGLVPGELFF
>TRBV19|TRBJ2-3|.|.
TGTGCCAGTAGTGCGACAAAGGATACGCAGTATTTT
CASSATKDTQYF
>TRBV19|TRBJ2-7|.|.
TGTGCCAGTAGTATGTCGGGGATCCACGAGCAGTACTTC
CASSMSGIHEQYF
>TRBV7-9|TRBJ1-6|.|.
TGTGCCAGCAGCTTAGGCCTAGGCGATTCACCCCTCCACTTT
CASSLGLGDSPLHF